In its sample, the clone carrying this T cell receptor (beta chain) was seen many times. What it recognizes is unknown. Germline CDR1 is MNHEY and CDR2 is SVGEGT. The CDR3 contains 17 residues. The junction had 11 bases not matched to a gene; V was cut back by 6 bases and J by 4 bases. This entry belongs to a study of read filtering for tumor transcriptome and immune sequencing. Looking at the study overall: DNase treatment preceded whole-transcriptome library preparation.

Study results and limitations: Dropping single-read clonotypes raised IR-seq and RNA-seq shared-clonotype correlation. RNA-seq captured clonotypes less deeply and reliably than IR-seq.

This library used approximately 370 ng RNA and molecular barcoded adaptors spanning alpha/delta and beta/gamma chains. One entry per CDR3 protein results from TCRdb running MiXCR on the reads. Of 20,000 to 25,000 distinct CDR3 sequences listed, roughly an eighth are singletons. The rearrangement joins TRBV6-2 or TRBV6-3 to TRBJ2-5, with TRBD2 matching 13 bases. This TCR came from a donor aged 40 or over with multiple myeloma. The material sequenced was a population of CD138-negative cells sorted from bone marrow. The CDR3 region has the DNA TGTGCCAGCAGCAGGGGACTAGCGGGGACCCTCGGAGAGACCCAGTACTTC. Protein product: CASSRGLAGTLGETQYF.